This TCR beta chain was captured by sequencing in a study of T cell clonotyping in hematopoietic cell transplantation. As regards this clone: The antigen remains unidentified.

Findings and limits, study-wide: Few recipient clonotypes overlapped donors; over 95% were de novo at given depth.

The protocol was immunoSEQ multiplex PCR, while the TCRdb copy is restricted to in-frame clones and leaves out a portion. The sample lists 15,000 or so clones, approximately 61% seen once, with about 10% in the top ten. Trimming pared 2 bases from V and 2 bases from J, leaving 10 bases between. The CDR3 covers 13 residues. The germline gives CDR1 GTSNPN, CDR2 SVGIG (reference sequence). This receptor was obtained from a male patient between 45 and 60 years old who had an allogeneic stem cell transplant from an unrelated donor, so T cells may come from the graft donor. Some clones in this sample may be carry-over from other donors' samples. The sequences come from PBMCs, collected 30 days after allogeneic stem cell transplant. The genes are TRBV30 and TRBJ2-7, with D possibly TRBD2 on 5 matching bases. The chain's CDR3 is CAWSLKTTYEQYF. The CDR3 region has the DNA TGTGCCTGGAGTTTGAAGACTACCTACGAGCAGTACTTC.